This TCR beta chain is from a study of PD-L1 blockade in urothelial cancer. Study context: Each participant's history included 0 to 3 prior chemotherapy regimens. Blood was analyzed 3 weeks (second dose) and 6 weeks after treatment start.

Regarding the study as a whole: Patients with below-median pretreatment blood clonality survived longer.

Time point here: peripheral blood 6 weeks after treatment start. The CDR3 length is 16 residues. Trimming shortened V by 0 bases and J by 0 bases, and 10 bases separated the two germline ends. In germline, CDR1 is LNHNV, CDR2 YYDKDF (reference sequence). Spike-ins of synthetic TCR analog templates went into each PCR. TCRdb's copy holds only in-frame clones and misses some; the assay was immunoSEQ multiplex PCR. The sample has some 51,000 clones, about 88% seen once; the top ten hold less than 3%. Of note for this clone: The antigen is not known.

This sequence originates from a man aged 55-75 years with urothelial cancer. The chain recombines TRBV15 with TRBJ2-3; possibly TRBD2 for D (6 bases). The sample here was PBMCs, taken around atezolizumab (anti-PD-L1) treatment. The DNA of the CDR3 is TGTGCCACCAGCAGAGAAGGCGCGGGAAGCACAGATACGCAGTATTTT. This encodes CATSREGAGSTDTQYF.